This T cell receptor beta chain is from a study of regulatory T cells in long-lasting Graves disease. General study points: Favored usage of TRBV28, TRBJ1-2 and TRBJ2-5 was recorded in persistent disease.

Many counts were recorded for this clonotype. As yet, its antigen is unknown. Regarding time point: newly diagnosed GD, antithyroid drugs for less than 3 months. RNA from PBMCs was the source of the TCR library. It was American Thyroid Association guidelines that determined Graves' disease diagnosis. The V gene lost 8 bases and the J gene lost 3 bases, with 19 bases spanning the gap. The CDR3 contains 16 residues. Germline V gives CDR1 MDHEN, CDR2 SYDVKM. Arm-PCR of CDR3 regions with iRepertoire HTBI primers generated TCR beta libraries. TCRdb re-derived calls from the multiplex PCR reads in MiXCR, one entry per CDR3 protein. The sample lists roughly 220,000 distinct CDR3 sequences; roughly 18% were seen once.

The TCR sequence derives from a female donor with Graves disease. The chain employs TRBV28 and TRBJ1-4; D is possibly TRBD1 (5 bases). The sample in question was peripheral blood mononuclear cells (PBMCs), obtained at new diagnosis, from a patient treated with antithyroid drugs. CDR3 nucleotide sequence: TGTGCCAGCGTCCCCGGGGGGTTCGTCGCTAATGAAAAACTGTTTTTT. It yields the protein CASVPGGFVANEKLFF.